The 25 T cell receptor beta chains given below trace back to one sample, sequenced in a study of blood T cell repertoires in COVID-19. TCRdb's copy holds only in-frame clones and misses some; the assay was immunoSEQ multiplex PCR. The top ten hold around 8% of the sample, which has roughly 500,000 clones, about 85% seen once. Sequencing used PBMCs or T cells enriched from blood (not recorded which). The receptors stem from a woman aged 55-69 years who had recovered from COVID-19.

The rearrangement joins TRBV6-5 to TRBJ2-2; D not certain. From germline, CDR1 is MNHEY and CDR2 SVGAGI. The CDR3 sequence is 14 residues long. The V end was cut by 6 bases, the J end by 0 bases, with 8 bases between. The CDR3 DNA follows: TGTGCCAGCAGAACGACAACGAACACCGGGGAGCTGTTTTTT. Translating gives CASRTTTNTGELFF.

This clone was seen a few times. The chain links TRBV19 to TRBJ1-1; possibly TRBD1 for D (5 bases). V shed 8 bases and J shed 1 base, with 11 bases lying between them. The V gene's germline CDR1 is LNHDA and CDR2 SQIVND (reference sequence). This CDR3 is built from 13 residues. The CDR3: CASWTPQNTEAFF. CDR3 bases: TGTGCCAGTTGGACACCGCAGAACACTGAAGCTTTCTTT.

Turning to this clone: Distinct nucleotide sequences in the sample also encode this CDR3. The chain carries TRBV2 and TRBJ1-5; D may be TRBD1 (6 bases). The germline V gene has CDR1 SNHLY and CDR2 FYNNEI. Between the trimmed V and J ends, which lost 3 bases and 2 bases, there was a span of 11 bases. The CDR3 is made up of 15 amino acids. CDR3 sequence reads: CASSEEAGGNQPQHF. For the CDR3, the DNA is TGTGCCAGCAGTGAGGAGGCAGGGGGCAATCAGCCCCAGCATTTT.

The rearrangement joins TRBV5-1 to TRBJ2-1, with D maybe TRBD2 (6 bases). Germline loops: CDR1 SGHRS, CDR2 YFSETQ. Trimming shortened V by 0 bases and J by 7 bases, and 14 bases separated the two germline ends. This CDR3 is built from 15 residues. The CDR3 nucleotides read TGCGCCAGCAGCTTGGCCCCTCTACGGGGGAATGAGCAGTTCTTC. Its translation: CASSLAPLRGNEQFF.

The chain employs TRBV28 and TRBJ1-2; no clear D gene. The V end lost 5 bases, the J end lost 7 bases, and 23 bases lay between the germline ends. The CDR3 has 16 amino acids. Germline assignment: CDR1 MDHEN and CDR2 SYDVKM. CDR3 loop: CASSPREGESFSGYTF. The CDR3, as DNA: TGTGCCAGCAGTCCCCGGGAAGGAGAGTCGTTCTCTGGCTACACCTTC.

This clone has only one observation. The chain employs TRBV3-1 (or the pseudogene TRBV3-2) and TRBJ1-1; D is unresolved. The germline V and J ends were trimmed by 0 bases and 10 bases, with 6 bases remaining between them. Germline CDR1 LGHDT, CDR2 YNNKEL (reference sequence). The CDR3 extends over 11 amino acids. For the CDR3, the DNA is TGTGCCAGCAGCCAAGATCTACGAGCTTTCTTT. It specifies CASSQDLRAFF.

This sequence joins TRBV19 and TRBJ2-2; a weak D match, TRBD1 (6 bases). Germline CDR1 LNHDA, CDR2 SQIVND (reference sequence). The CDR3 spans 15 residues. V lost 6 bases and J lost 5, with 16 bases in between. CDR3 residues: CASSSQGLGTGELFF. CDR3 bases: TGTGCCAGTAGCTCTCAGGGGCTTGGGACCGGGGAGCTGTTTTTT.

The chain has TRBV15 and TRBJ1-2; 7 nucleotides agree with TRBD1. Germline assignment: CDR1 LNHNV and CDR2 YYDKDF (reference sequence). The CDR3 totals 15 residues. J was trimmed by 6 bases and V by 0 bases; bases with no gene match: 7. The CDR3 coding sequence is TGTGCCACCAGCAGAGATAGTAGAACAGGGGATGGCTACACCTTC. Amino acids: CATSRDSRTGDGYTF.

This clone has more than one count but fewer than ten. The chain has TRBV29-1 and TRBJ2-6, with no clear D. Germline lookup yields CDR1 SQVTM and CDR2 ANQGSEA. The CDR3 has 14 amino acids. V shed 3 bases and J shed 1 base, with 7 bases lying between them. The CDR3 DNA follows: TGCAGCGTTGAGAGGATGTCTGGGGCCAACGTCCTGACTTTC. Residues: CSVERMSGANVLTF.

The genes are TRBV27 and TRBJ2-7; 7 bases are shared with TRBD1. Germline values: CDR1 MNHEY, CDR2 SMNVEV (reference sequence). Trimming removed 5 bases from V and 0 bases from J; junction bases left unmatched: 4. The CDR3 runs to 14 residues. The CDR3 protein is CASSPHRGSYEQYF. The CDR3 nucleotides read TGTGCCAGCAGTCCCCACAGGGGCTCCTACGAGCAGTACTTC.

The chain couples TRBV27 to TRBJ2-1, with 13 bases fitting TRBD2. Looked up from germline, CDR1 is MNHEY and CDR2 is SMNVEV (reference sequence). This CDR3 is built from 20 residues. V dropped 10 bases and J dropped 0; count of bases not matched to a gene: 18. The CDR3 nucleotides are TGTGCCACCATTCCGAGACTAGCGGGGGGCGGCCGAAGCTCCTACAATGAGCAGTTCTTC. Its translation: CATIPRLAGGGRSSYNEQFF.

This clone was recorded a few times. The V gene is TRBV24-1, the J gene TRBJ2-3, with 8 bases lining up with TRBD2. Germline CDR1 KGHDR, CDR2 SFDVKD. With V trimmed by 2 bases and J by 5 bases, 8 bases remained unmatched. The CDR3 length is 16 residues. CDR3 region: CATSDWDIAGRDTQYF. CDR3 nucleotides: TGTGCCACCAGTGATTGGGATATAGCGGGGCGAGATACGCAGTATTTT.

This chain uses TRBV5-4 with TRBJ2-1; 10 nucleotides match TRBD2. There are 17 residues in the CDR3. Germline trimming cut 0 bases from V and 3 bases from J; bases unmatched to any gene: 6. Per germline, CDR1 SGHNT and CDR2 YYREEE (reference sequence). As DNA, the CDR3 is TGTGCCAGCAGCTTGGTAAGCGGGGGGGCTGTCTACAATGAGCAGTTCTTC. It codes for CASSLVSGGAVYNEQFF. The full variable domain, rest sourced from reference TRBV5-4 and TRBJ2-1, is ETGVTQSPTHLIKTRGQQVTLRCSSQSGHNTVSWYQQALGQGPQFIFQYYREEENGRGNFPPRFSGLQFPNYSSELNVNALELDDSALYLCASSLVSGGAVYNEQFFGPGTRLTVL.

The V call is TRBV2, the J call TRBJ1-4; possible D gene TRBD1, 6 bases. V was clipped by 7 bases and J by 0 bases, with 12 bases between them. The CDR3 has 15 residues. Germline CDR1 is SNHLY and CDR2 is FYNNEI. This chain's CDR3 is CASIPRQATNEKLFF. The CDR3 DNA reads TGTGCCAGCATCCCGCGACAGGCAACTAATGAAAAACTGTTTTTT. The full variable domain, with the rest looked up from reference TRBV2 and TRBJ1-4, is EPEVTQTPSHQVTQMGQEVILRCVPISNHLYFYWYRQILGQKVEFLVSFYNNEISEKSEIFDDQFSVERPDGSNFTLKIRSTKLEDSAMYFCASIPRQATNEKLFFGSGTQLSVL.

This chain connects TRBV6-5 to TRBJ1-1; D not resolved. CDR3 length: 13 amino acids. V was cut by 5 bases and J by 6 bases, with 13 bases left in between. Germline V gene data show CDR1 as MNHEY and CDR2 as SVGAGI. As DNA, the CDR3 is TGTGCCAGCAGTCGAATGCGGGCCGCTGAAGCTTTCTTT. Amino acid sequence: CASSRMRAAEAFF.

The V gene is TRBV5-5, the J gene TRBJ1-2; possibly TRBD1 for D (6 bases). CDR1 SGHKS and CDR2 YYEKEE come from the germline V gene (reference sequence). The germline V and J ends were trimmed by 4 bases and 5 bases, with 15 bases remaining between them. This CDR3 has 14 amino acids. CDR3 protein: CASSPGGRDYGYTF. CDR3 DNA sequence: TGTGCCAGCAGCCCGGGGGGCAGGGATTATGGCTACACCTTC.

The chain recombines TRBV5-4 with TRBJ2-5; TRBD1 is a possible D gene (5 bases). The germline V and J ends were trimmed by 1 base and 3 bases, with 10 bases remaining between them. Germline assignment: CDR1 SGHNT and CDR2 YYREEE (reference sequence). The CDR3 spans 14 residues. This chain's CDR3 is CASSLFGAEETQYF. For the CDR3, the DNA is TGTGCCAGCAGCTTGTTTGGGGCCGAAGAGACCCAGTACTTC.

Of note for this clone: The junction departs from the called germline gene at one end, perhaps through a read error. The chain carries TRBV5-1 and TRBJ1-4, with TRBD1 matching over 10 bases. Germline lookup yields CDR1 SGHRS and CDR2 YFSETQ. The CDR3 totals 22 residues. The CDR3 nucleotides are TGCGCCTGCAGCCAAGGACAGGGGGTGGGGAGATGGATTTCGAAGAGGGGTGAAAAACTGTTTTTT. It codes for CACSQGQGVGRWISKRGEKLFF.

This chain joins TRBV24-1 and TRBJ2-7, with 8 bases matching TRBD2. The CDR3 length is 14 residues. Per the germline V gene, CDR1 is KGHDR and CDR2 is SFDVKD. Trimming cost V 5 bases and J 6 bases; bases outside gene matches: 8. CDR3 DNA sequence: TGTGCCACCAGTGTCGGGGGGGTGGTCTGCGAGCAGTACTTC. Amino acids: CATSVGGVVCEQYF.

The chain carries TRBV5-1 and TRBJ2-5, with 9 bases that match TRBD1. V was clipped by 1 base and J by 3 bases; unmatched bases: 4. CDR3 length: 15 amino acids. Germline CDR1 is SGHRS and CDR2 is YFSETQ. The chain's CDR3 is CASSLLTGGEETQYF. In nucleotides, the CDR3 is TGCGCCAGCAGCTTGTTGACAGGGGGTGAAGAGACCCAGTACTTC.

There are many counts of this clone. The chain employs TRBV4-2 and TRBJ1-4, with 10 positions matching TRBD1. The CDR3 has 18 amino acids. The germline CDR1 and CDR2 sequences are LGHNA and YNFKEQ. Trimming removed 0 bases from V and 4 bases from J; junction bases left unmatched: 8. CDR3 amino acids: CASSQDRQGAGGNEKLFF. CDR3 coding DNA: TGTGCCAGCAGCCAAGATCGACAGGGGGCTGGGGGTAATGAAAAACTGTTTTTT.

The CDR3 coding sequence is TGTGCCAGCAACTGGGACAGGGCGGGGGAGACCCAGTACTTC. The encoded protein is CASNWDRAGETQYF. The rearrangement joins TRBV6-5 to TRBJ2-5; 9 nucleotides match TRBD1. Trimming cost V 7 bases and J 5 bases; bases outside gene matches: 8. The CDR3 spans 14 residues. Looked up from germline, CDR1 is MNHEY and CDR2 is SVGAGI.

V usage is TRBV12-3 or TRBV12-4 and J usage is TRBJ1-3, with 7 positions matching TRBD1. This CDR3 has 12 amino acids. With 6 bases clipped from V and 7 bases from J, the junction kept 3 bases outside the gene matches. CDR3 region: CASSRQGNTIYF. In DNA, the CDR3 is TGTGCCAGCAGCCGACAGGGCAACACCATATATTTT.

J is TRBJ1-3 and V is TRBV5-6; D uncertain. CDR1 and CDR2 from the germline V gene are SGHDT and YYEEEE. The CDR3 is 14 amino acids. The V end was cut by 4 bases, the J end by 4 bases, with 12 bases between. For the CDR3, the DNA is TGTGCCAGCAGCCGATATGGGGAGGGAAACACCATATATTTT. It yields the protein CASSRYGEGNTIYF.

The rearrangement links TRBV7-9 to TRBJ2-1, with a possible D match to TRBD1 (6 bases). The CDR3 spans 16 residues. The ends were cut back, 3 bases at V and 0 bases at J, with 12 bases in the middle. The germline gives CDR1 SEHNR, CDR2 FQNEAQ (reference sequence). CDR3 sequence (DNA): TGTGCCAGCAGCTTTTGGGGGCCAAGCTCCTACAATGAGCAGTTCTTC. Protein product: CASSFWGPSSYNEQFF.